These T cell receptor beta chains were read from a single sample in a study of Graves' ophthalmopathy and Graves' hyperthyroidism. MiXCR, run by TCRdb on the multiplex PCR reads, gives a single entry per CDR3 protein. The sample carries over a million distinct CDR3 sequences, 35% to 40% recorded once. Input material: peripheral blood or thyroid tissue (not recorded which). The receptors come from an adult man with Graves' hyperthyroidism. CDR3s include the opening cysteine and the closing phenylalanine or tryptophan. A D gene is named only where the DNA matches it firmly. Clone size is shown for a subset of rows, as once, few, many or a class of expanded clone.

CDR3nt | CDR3aa | d_gene | v_gene | abundance | j_gene
TGCAGCCAAGGACAGGCGATCAACTATGGCTACACCTTC | CSQGQAINYGYTF | TRBD1 | TRBV29-1 | . | TRBJ1-2
TGCGCCAGCAGCCAAGAGGTTCAAGGGGCGCGTGGCTACACCTTC | CASSQEVQGARGYTF | . | TRBV4-1 | few | TRBJ1-2
TGCAGCTTTGGGGTAGGCACTGAAGCTTTCTTT | CSFGVGTEAFF | . | TRBV29-1 | . | TRBJ1-1
TGTGCCAGCAGTCTGGCCGGGGCCTACAATCAGCCCCAGCATTTT | CASSLAGAYNQPQHF | . | TRBV12-3/TRBV12-4 | many | TRBJ1-5
TGCAGTGCTAGTGAGGCAGGGCGGGTCGGCAATCAGCCCCAGCATTTT | CSASEAGRVGNQPQHF | . | TRBV20-1 | many | TRBJ1-5
TGTGCAAGCGGGAGGAGTGGCACTGAAGCTTTCTTT | CASGRSGTEAFF | . | TRBV10-3 | many | TRBJ1-1
TGTGCCAGCAGCTTAGCGATAGGGGGGACTAGCGGGAGTTACGGAGAGACCCAGTACTTC | CASSLAIGGTSGSYGETQYF | TRBD2 | TRBV7-9 | . | TRBJ2-5
TGCGCCAGCAGACCGGTTGGAGGGGACACCGGGGAGCTGTTTTTT | CASRPVGGDTGELFF | . | TRBV5-1 | many | TRBJ2-2
TGCAGCGTCCCACTTACGGCTCATGGCTACACCTTC | CSVPLTAHGYTF | . | TRBV29-1 | many | TRBJ1-2
TGTGCCAGCAGCTTAGAAGGCTGGAGGAGGGGTAGCAATCAGCCCCAGCATTTT | CASSLEGWRRGSNQPQHF | . | TRBV7-8 | . | TRBJ1-5
TGTGCCAGTAGTGGGACACTAACTAATGAAAAACTGTTTTTT | CASSGTLTNEKLFF | . | TRBV19 | many | TRBJ1-4
TGTGCCTGGAGGGATATACAGGGGGTGAACACTGAAGCTTTCTTT | CAWRDIQGVNTEAFF | TRBD1 | TRBV30 | . | TRBJ1-1
TGTGCCATCAGTGATTTCAACAGGGGAGGGTATGGCTACACCTTC | CAISDFNRGGYGYTF | TRBD1 | TRBV10-3 | few | TRBJ1-2
TGTGCCACCAGCAGCGCACACGCGGTGGCTCAGCCCCAGCATTTT | CATSSAHAVAQPQHF | . | TRBV15 | many | TRBJ1-5
TGTGCCAGCACCCAGGGGCCGACAGTTGAGTACGAGCAGTACTTC | CASTQGPTVEYEQYF | . | TRBV7-9 | . | TRBJ2-7
TGTGCCTGGAGCCCTCGCGACTCACCCCTCCACTTT | CAWSPRDSPLHF | . | TRBV30 | few | TRBJ1-6
TGTGCCAGCAGCTTACAGGGGGCGGGCACCGGGGAGCTGTTTTTT | CASSLQGAGTGELFF | TRBD1 | TRBV7-2 | many | TRBJ2-2
TGTGCCAGCAGTGACCGGACAGGGCTAGATGGCTACACCTTC | CASSDRTGLDGYTF | TRBD1 | TRBV25-1 | . | TRBJ1-2
TGCAGTGCTAGAGTGCCTAGACAGGGCTATAATTCACCCCTCCACTTT | CSARVPRQGYNSPLHF | TRBD1 | TRBV20-1 | many | TRBJ1-6
TGCAGCGACCGAGGCACGGGGGGTGCTAACTATGGCTACACCTTC | CSDRGTGGANYGYTF | . | TRBV29-1 | many | TRBJ1-2
TGTGCCAGCAGTCGGACACAAAATCAGCCCCAGCATTTT | CASSRTQNQPQHF | . | TRBV6-6 | many | TRBJ1-5
TGTGCCAGCAGCTTAGAGCAGGGTCCAGCTGGGGCCAACGTCCTGACTTTC | CASSLEQGPAGANVLTF | . | TRBV7-2 | few | TRBJ2-6
TGTGCCAGCAGCGCCACAGCGGGCACTGAAGCTTTCTTT | CASSATAGTEAFF | . | TRBV25-1 | . | TRBJ1-1
TGTGCCAGCAGTGAAAACGGTCCCTCCTACGAGCAGTACTTC | CASSENGPSYEQYF | . | TRBV7-9 | many | TRBJ2-7
TGCGCCAGCATGACTTCGAACAGTCTTTTAAACTATGGCTACACCTTC | CASMTSNSLLNYGYTF | . | TRBV10-2 | . | TRBJ1-2
TGTGCCAGCAGCTGGGACCAAGAGACCCAGTACTTC | CASSWDQETQYF | . | TRBV5-8 | many | TRBJ2-5
TGTGCCAGTAGTGAACGCGTTGGCTCTGGGGCCAACGTCCTGACTTTC | CASSERVGSGANVLTF | . | TRBV19 | many | TRBJ2-6
TGCAGCACTGGGACTAGCGGGAGATCAAGCTCCTACAATGAGCAGTTCTTC | CSTGTSGRSSSYNEQFF | TRBD2 | TRBV29-1 | . | TRBJ2-1
TGTGCCAGCAGCTCACGACAGCTCCAAGAGACCCAGTACTTC | CASSSRQLQETQYF | . | TRBV7-9 | many | TRBJ2-5
TGCGCCAGCAGCTTGGGGACTAGCGGGGGGAGACAAGAGACCCAGTACTTC | CASSLGTSGGRQETQYF | TRBD2 | TRBV5-1 | few | TRBJ2-5
TGCGCCAGCAGTTTATCGGGGCAGGGGATGGATCAGCCCCAGCATTTT | CASSLSGQGMDQPQHF | . | TRBV5-1 | . | TRBJ1-5
TGTGCCAGCATCCGACAGACTTTCATGAACACTGAAGCTTTCTTT | CASIRQTFMNTEAFF | . | TRBV7-2 | many | TRBJ1-1
TGTGCCAGCAGTTATGGCAGGGGGGGCAATCAGCCCCAGCATTTT | CASSYGRGGNQPQHF | TRBD1 | TRBV6-2/TRBV6-3 | . | TRBJ1-5
TGCGCCAGCAGCGAGGGACAGGGGGCAACGCTGTATGGCTACACCTTC | CASSEGQGATLYGYTF | TRBD1 | TRBV5-1 | many | TRBJ1-2
TGTGCCAGCAGCTTAGTTGCGGGGGTGACCTACGAGCAGTACTTC | CASSLVAGVTYEQYF | TRBD2 | TRBV11-2 | few | TRBJ2-7
TGTGCCAGCAGCTTAGATTACAGAATCCAGAATGAAGCTTTCTTT | CASSLDYRIQNEAFF | . | TRBV7-2 | many | TRBJ1-1
TGTGCCATCCCCCTAGCGGTGAACACCGGGGAGCTGTTTTTT | CAIPLAVNTGELFF | TRBD2 | TRBV2 | . | TRBJ2-2
TGTGCCAGCAGGGCTCAGGGCCTGGGCTCCTACGAGCAGTACTTC | CASRAQGLGSYEQYF | . | TRBV2 | many | TRBJ2-7
TGTGCCAGCAGTTACTCGATTTATGGCTACACCTTC | CASSYSIYGYTF | . | TRBV6-5 | . | TRBJ1-2
TGTGCCACTCGGGTTACGAACACCGGGGAGCTGTTTTTT | CATRVTNTGELFF | . | TRBV15 | many | TRBJ2-2
TGCGCCAGCAGCAAAGATCCCAGACAGATAGGAAACACCATATATTTT | CASSKDPRQIGNTIYF | . | TRBV4-1 | . | TRBJ1-3